A single T cell receptor (beta chain) is shown here with its context. Its antigen remains unidentified. CDR1 SGHDN and CDR2 FVKESK come from the germline V gene. V lost 8 bases and J 3 bases, leaving 7 bases between the germline ends. The length of the CDR3 is 12 residues. This sample was included in a study of beta chain features in type 1 diabetes. Stem cell-like memory, regulatory, central memory and naive CD4+ cells were sorted via CD45RO/CCR7/CD25/CD127/CD95/CD27. Overall study results and limits: In the patient group, naive, central memory and Treg TCRB repertoires seemed more alike than in the healthy donor group. Shortening that was moderate but significant affected the TCRB CDR3s of Type 1 diabetes patients in all four CD4+ subsets. Sequencing from cDNA could over-represent high-TCR-expressing cells.

The sequenced template was cDNA made from the entire isolated RNA. TCRdb's copy holds only in-frame clones and misses some; the assay was immunoSEQ multiplex PCR. The table lists approximately 160,000 clones, roughly 59% of them singletons, with 0.08% to 0.095% in the top ten. This clonotype was sampled from a man aged 25 to 45 with type 1 diabetes. Sequenced material: naive CD4+ T cells from blood. The J gene is TRBJ2-2, the V gene TRBV14; D is undetermined. Here the CDR3 DNA reads TGTGCCAGCCCGGCGTACACCGGGGAGCTGTTTTTT. This sequence encodes CASPAYTGELFF.